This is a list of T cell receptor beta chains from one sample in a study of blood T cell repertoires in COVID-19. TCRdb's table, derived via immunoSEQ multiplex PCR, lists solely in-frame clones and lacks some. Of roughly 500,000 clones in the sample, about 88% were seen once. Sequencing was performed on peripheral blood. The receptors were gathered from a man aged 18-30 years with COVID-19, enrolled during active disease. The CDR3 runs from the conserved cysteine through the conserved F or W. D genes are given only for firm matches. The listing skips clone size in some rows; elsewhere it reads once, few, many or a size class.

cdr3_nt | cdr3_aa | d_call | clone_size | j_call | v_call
TGTGCCAGCAGTGAGGAGGCACAGGGGGACGGGGACATTCAGTACTTC | CASSEEAQGDGDIQYF | TRBD1 | - | TRBJ2-4 | TRBV2
TGTGCCAGCCTCATGGGCCAGAACACTGAAGCTTTCTTT | CASLMGQNTEAFF | - | many | TRBJ1-1 | TRBV18
TGTGCCAGCAGCTCACAGGGAAGCAATCAGCCCCAGCATTTT | CASSSQGSNQPQHF | - | - | TRBJ1-5 | TRBV5-4
TGTGCCAGCAGTCCAGGACAGTTCTATGGCTACACCTTC | CASSPGQFYGYTF | - | once | TRBJ1-2 | TRBV6-5
TGTGCCAGCAGACCCCAGGACAGGGACAATGAGCAGTTCTTC | CASRPQDRDNEQFF | TRBD1 | - | TRBJ2-1 | TRBV28
TGCAGCGTTGAAGATGCCGGACTAGCGTCGAAAGAGACCCAGTACTTC | CSVEDAGLASKETQYF | TRBD2 | - | TRBJ2-5 | TRBV29-1
TGTGCCAGCAGTTCCTACAGGGCAGATACGCAGTATTTT | CASSSYRADTQYF | - | once | TRBJ2-3 | TRBV12-3/TRBV12-4
TGTGCCAGCAGTGAAGGGGTATCGCGGGCAGGGGGCGCAGAGACCCAGTACTTC | CASSEGVSRAGGAETQYF | TRBD1 | - | TRBJ2-5 | TRBV2
TGTGCCATCAGTCCCGGGACTGGCTATGGCTACACCTTC | CAISPGTGYGYTF | - | - | TRBJ1-2 | TRBV10-3
TGCGCCAGCAGCCTCCAGATTTACGGGAGAGGGGAAGAGACCCAGTACTTC | CASSLQIYGRGEETQYF | - | - | TRBJ2-5 | TRBV5-1
TGCGCCAGCAGCCAAGATGGGAGTTTCAGGGGCTCTGGAAACACCATATATTTT | CASSQDGSFRGSGNTIYF | - | - | TRBJ1-3 | TRBV4-1
TGTGCCATCAGCCTAGCGGGAGACACAGATACGCAGTATTTT | CAISLAGDTDTQYF | TRBD2 | - | TRBJ2-3 | TRBV10-3
TGTGCCAGCAGCTTAGGGGGGGACCGTAATGAAAAACTGTTTTTT | CASSLGGDRNEKLFF | - | once | TRBJ1-4 | TRBV11-2
TGTGCCAGCAGTGACAGGCTATCGAACACTGAAGCTTTCTTT | CASSDRLSNTEAFF | - | once | TRBJ1-1 | TRBV2
TGTGCCAGCTTGAAGGACAGGGACCTCTACGAGCAGTACTTC | CASLKDRDLYEQYF | TRBD1 | - | TRBJ2-7 | TRBV2
TGTGCCAGCAGCTTTAGCGACGACTCACCCCTCCACTTT | CASSFSDDSPLHF | - | - | TRBJ1-6 | TRBV5-5
TGTGCCAGCAGGGCCGGGATCGGGGGAGCAGGCGAGCAGTACTTC | CASRAGIGGAGEQYF | - | - | TRBJ2-7 | TRBV5-4
TGTGCCAGCTCACTGGACGGAGGATCCTACGAGCAGTACTTC | CASSLDGGSYEQYF | - | - | TRBJ2-7 | TRBV18
TGTGCCAGCAGCCAAAGGTTTAGGGGCGCGGGACAGCGAAACACTGAAGCTTTCTTT | CASSQRFRGAGQRNTEAFF | TRBD1 | - | TRBJ1-1 | TRBV3-1/TRBV3-2
TGTGCCAGCAGCGATACCGGGACAGCCTCTGAAAAACTGTTTTTT | CASSDTGTASEKLFF | TRBD1 | - | TRBJ1-4 | TRBV7-9
TGTGCCATCAGTGACGGGCAAGGGGTTAGCAATCAGCCCCAGCATTTT | CAISDGQGVSNQPQHF | - | - | TRBJ1-5 | TRBV10-3
TGCGCCAGCAGCTTGGGACTAGCGGGAAGCACAGATACGCAGTATTTT | CASSLGLAGSTDTQYF | TRBD2 | - | TRBJ2-3 | TRBV5-1
TGTGCCAGCAGGGGGGAGGGGATGAACTATGGCTACACCTTC | CASRGEGMNYGYTF | - | - | TRBJ1-2 | TRBV7-9
TGTGCCAGCAGCCCGTACAATGAGCAGTTCTTC | CASSPYNEQFF | - | - | TRBJ2-1 | TRBV9
TGTGCCAGTACCAGGGGACAGGGGTCCCAAGAGACCCAGTACTTC | CASTRGQGSQETQYF | TRBD1 | - | TRBJ2-5 | TRBV19
TGTGCCAGCAGCTTAAGGGGGGGACAGGGGGCCTACGAGCAGTACTTC | CASSLRGGQGAYEQYF | TRBD1 | - | TRBJ2-7 | TRBV11-2
TGTGCCAGCAGCCAAGATGCCTGGGGAGCGGGACTAAGCACAGATACGCAGTATTTT | CASSQDAWGAGLSTDTQYF | TRBD2 | - | TRBJ2-3 | TRBV3-1/TRBV3-2
TGTGCCAGGCGGTGTGTGTGGGAGGTCCCTCCTCTCGGCTACGAGCAGTACTTC | CARRCVWEVPPLGYEQYF | - | - | TRBJ2-7 | TRBV18
TGTGCCAGCAGCTTAATGGCGGGAGTCTCCTACAATGAGCAGTTCTTC | CASSLMAGVSYNEQFF | TRBD2 | - | TRBJ2-1 | TRBV7-3
TGTGCCAGCAGCCCCAGGACAGGGGGCGGATCTGAAGCTTTCTTT | CASSPRTGGGSEAFF | TRBD1 | - | TRBJ1-1 | TRBV7-9
TGTGCCAGCAGTGAGACAGGGGCTAACTATGGCTACACCTTC | CASSETGANYGYTF | TRBD1 | - | TRBJ1-2 | TRBV6-4
TGCGCCAGCAGCCCGGGGACTAGCGGGACGAGCTCCTACAATGAGCAGTTCTTC | CASSPGTSGTSSYNEQFF | TRBD2 | - | TRBJ2-1 | TRBV5-1
TGTGCCAGCAGCTCCAGACTAGCGGGGAGCACAGATACGCAGTATTTT | CASSSRLAGSTDTQYF | TRBD2 | - | TRBJ2-3 | TRBV5-4
TGTGCCAGCAGCATAACAGGGCCGGGTAGTGAAAAACTGTTTTTT | CASSITGPGSEKLFF | - | - | TRBJ1-4 | TRBV3-1/TRBV3-2
TGTGCCAGCAGTTTCGGGTCACAAGAGACCCAGTACTTC | CASSFGSQETQYF | - | - | TRBJ2-5 | TRBV12-3/TRBV12-4
TGTGCCAGCAGTACGGTAAAACAAGAGACCCAGTACTTC | CASSTVKQETQYF | - | - | TRBJ2-5 | TRBV6-5
TGTGCCAGCAGCCAAGATGGCCCAGGATTCCCTAACTATGGCTACACCTTC | CASSQDGPGFPNYGYTF | - | - | TRBJ1-2 | TRBV3-1/TRBV3-2
TGTGCCTGGAGTGTACTTAAGGCCTACCATCGACTAGCGGGGGACACAGATACGCAGTATTTT | CAWSVLKAYHRLAGDTDTQYF | TRBD2 | - | TRBJ2-3 | TRBV30
TGTGCCAGCAAGAAGCTGGATACGCAGTATTTT | CASKKLDTQYF | - | - | TRBJ2-3 | TRBV3-1/TRBV3-2
TGTGCCAGCAGTGAGACAGGGGTGGATGGCTACACCTTC | CASSETGVDGYTF | TRBD1 | - | TRBJ1-2 | TRBV6-1
TGCGCCAGCAGCCAAGAAGGGAGCTCTGGAAACACCATATATTTT | CASSQEGSSGNTIYF | - | - | TRBJ1-3 | TRBV4-1
TGCGCCAGCAGCTTGTCAGAGGGGAACACCGGGGAGCTGTTTTTT | CASSLSEGNTGELFF | - | - | TRBJ2-2 | TRBV5-1